A single sample is the source of the 19 T cell receptor beta chains below, sequenced in a study of cytomegalovirus exposure and HLA in healthy donors. This PCR relied on a set of 60 Vbeta primers and 13 Jbeta primers. TCRdb's copy holds only in-frame clones and misses some; the assay was immunoSEQ multiplex PCR. This table has 30,000 to 50,000 clones, 68% appearing once. Sequences were obtained from PBMCs. Source of these receptors: a man aged 40-55 years in good health and CMV-seronegative.

This clone was counted once. The rearrangement joins TRBV5-1 to TRBJ1-1, with 8 bases identical to TRBD1. The CDR3 is 14 residues long. Germline V gives CDR1 SGHRS, CDR2 YFSETQ. The J segment lost 5 bases and the V segment lost 4 bases, leaving 7 bases of the junction unmatched. The CDR3 reads CASSNQTGVTEAFF. In DNA form, the CDR3 reads TGCGCCAGCAGCAACCAGACAGGGGTGACTGAAGCTTTCTTT.

This clone came up a few times. V usage is TRBV4-1 and J usage is TRBJ1-4, with 7 bases lining up with TRBD1. Germline V gene sequence: CDR1 MGHRA, CDR2 YSYEKL. This CDR3 region has 15 residues. The V segment lost 6 bases and the J segment 0 bases; nucleotides outside the gene matches: 4. The DNA for the CDR3 is TGCGCCAGCAGGCAAACAGGGGCAACTAATGAAAAACTGTTTTTT. Translated: CASRQTGATNEKLFF.

This chain links TRBV9 with TRBJ1-6; D might be TRBD1 (5 bases). Germline CDR1 and CDR2: SGDLS and YYNGEE. This CDR3 comprises 16 residues. V gave up 1 base and J gave up 5 bases, with 13 bases separating them. The chain's CDR3 is CASSVSGDPDNSPLHF. The CDR3 DNA reads as TGTGCCAGCAGCGTAAGCGGGGACCCTGATAATTCACCCCTCCACTTT.

The chain recombines TRBV28 with TRBJ1-1, with a weak D call TRBD1 (6 bases). V gave up 5 bases and J gave up 1 base, with 14 bases separating them. The germline V gene encodes CDR1 MDHEN and CDR2 SYDVKM. The CDR3 has 15 residues. The CDR3: CASSPTKQGNTEAFF. DNA of the CDR3: TGTGCCAGCAGTCCCACCAAACAGGGGAACACTGAAGCTTTCTTT.

This chain links TRBV5-1 with TRBJ1-5; no clear D. Germline V gene lookup returns CDR1 SGHRS and CDR2 YFSETQ. The length of the CDR3 is 15 residues. V dropped 1 base and J dropped 1 base, with 9 bases sitting between them. CDR3 bases: TGCGCCAGCAGCTTGTCCGGGGAAAGCAATCAGCCCCAGCATTTT. It specifies CASSLSGESNQPQHF.

V gene TRBV28 combines with J gene TRBJ1-4; 8 nucleotides agree with TRBD1. Germline V gene sequence: CDR1 MDHEN, CDR2 SYDVKM. The CDR3 contains 14 residues. V was pared by 8 bases and J by 8 bases, with 10 bases of the junction left unmatched. CDR3 residues: CASGSGGREEKLFF. The CDR3 region has the DNA TGTGCCAGCGGGTCAGGGGGCAGGGAGGAAAAACTGTTTTTT.

This clone showed up just a few times. This rearrangement joins TRBV25-1 to TRBJ1-2, with D unclear. This CDR3 has 13 amino acids. Per germline, CDR1 MGHDK and CDR2 SYGVNS. V was trimmed by 5 bases and J by 5 bases, leaving 12 bases between them. Here the CDR3 reads CASSHSGIYGYTF. The CDR3 DNA follows: TGTGCCAGCAGTCACTCGGGGATTTATGGCTACACCTTC.

This sequence joins TRBV6-5 and TRBJ1-2; the D gene is possibly TRBD1 (6 bases). The germline V gene encodes CDR1 MNHEY and CDR2 SVGAGI. The CDR3 covers 15 residues. Between the trimmed V and J ends, which lost 3 bases and 0 bases, there was a span of 11 bases. As DNA, the CDR3 is TGTGCCAGCAGTTATAATCCAGGGGCTAACTATGGCTACACCTTC. Protein product: CASSYNPGANYGYTF.

V and J are TRBV6-1 and TRBJ2-2, with 7 bases identical to TRBD2. The germline V gene encodes CDR1 MNHNS and CDR2 SASEGT. The CDR3 has 14 residues. Trimming at V came to 10 bases and at J to 3 bases, leaving 8 bases not matched to a gene. This chain's CDR3 is CATAGESHTGELFF. CDR3 nucleotide sequence: TGTGCCACTGCGGGAGAGTCCCACACCGGGGAGCTGTTTTTT.

The rearrangement joins TRBV25-1 to TRBJ2-2; weak D call: TRBD1 (5 bases). In germline, CDR1 is MGHDK, CDR2 SYGVNS. The CDR3 is 15 residues long. The ends were cut back, 6 bases at V and 3 bases at J, with 14 bases in the middle. The CDR3 sequence: CASRKDSRDTGELFF. The CDR3 region has the DNA TGTGCCAGCAGAAAAGACAGTCGTGACACCGGGGAGCTGTTTTTT. The whole variable domain, filled in from reference TRBV25-1 and TRBJ2-2, reads EADIYQTPRYLVIGTGKKITLECSQTMGHDKMYWYQQDPGMELHLIHYSYGVNSTEKGDLSSESTVSRIRTEHFPLTLESARPSHTSQYLCASRKDSRDTGELFFGEGSRLTVL.

The rearrangement links TRBV7-2 to TRBJ2-7; D perhaps matches TRBD1 (5 bases). CDR3 size: 14 residues. Deletions cut 5 bases from V and 0 bases from J, with 11 bases between. CDR1 SGHTA and CDR2 FQGNSA come from the germline V gene. The CDR3 is CASSPRQSSYEQYF. In nucleotides, the CDR3 is TGTGCCAGCAGCCCTCGACAGAGCTCCTACGAGCAGTACTTC.

V is TRBV7-9 and J is TRBJ1-1, with TRBD1 as a possible D gene (6 bases). Germline loops: CDR1 SEHNR, CDR2 FQNEAQ (reference sequence). With 5 bases removed from V and 3 bases from J, the gap between germline ends came to 13 bases. CDR3 length: 14 amino acids. CDR3 in amino acids: CASSPRTAYTEAFF. DNA of the CDR3: TGTGCCAGCAGCCCACGGACAGCCTACACTGAAGCTTTCTTT.

V usage is TRBV16 and J usage is TRBJ2-7, with D perhaps matching TRBD2 (6 bases). Germline assignment: CDR1 KGHSY and CDR2 FQNENV. This CDR3 spans 16 amino acids. V gave up 1 base and J gave up 4 bases, with 17 bases separating them. CDR3 coding DNA: TGTGCCAGCAGCCAATACGCGGGACCGCTCCTTTACGAGCAGTACTTC. It specifies CASSQYAGPLLYEQYF. Full variable domain (remainder filled in from reference TRBV16 and TRBJ2-7): GEEVAQTPKHLVRGEGQKAKLYCAPIKGHSYVFWYQQVLKNEFKFLISFQNENVFDETGMPKERFSAKCLPNSPCSLEIQATKLEDSAVYFCASSQYAGPLLYEQYFGPGTRLTVT.

The sample holds a few counts of this clone. The V gene is TRBV18, the J gene TRBJ2-7; 8 nucleotides match TRBD1. The germline gives CDR1 KGHSH, CDR2 LQKENI. The CDR3 has 15 residues. V gave up 3 bases and J gave up 3 bases; unmatched junction bases: 7. CDR3 bases: TGTGCCAGCTCACCGCGAAGACAGGGGAGCTACGAGCAGTACTTC. Translated: CASSPRRQGSYEQYF.

The V gene is TRBV7-9, the J gene TRBJ1-1, with D unclear. CDR3 length: 13 residues. The germline CDR1 and CDR2 sequences are SEHNR and FQNEAQ (reference sequence). V shed 5 bases and J shed 4 bases, with 11 bases lying between them. The CDR3 nucleotides are TGTGCCAGCAGCCCCCGGAGGGCCACTGAAGCTTTCTTT. Encoded protein: CASSPRRATEAFF.

In the case of this clone: In the same sample, other DNA sequences code for this CDR3. The chain recombines TRBV9 with TRBJ2-5, with D tentatively TRBD1 (6 bases). This CDR3 is 14 amino acids long. The V gene's germline CDR1 is SGDLS and CDR2 YYNGEE. Trimming shortened V by 3 bases and J by 5 bases, and 14 bases separated the two germline ends. In DNA, the CDR3 is TGTGCCAGCAGCGAAACAGGGCTCCGGGAGACCCAGTACTTC. Translating gives CASSETGLRETQYF.

As to this clone: Distinct nucleotide sequences in the sample also encode this CDR3. The chain joins TRBV28 to TRBJ1-1; 7 positions agree with TRBD1. Germline V gene sequence: CDR1 MDHEN, CDR2 SYDVKM. The CDR3 extends over 17 amino acids. V dropped 6 bases and J dropped 4; count of bases not matched to a gene: 17. CDR3 nucleotides: TGTGCCAGCAGATCACCGGGACAGCTACTAGCAGGCACTGAAGCTTTCTTT. Translating gives CASRSPGQLLAGTEAFF.

The chain carries TRBV6-5 and TRBJ1-2, with 7 bases identical to TRBD1. The CDR3 is 14 amino acids. Per germline, CDR1 MNHEY and CDR2 SVGAGI. Trimming removed 5 bases from V and 4 bases from J; junction bases left unmatched: 7. Written as DNA, the CDR3 is TGTGCCAGCAGTAAAACAGGGGTGGGCTATGGCTACACCTTC. Translated, it gives CASSKTGVGYGYTF.

V is TRBV12-2 and J is TRBJ1-5; the table's D gene call, TRBD1, was not cross checked with the DNA. TRBV12-2 is described as a pseudogene. The CDR3 sequence is 14 residues long. CDR3 nucleotides: TGTGCAAGTCGCCTCGGACAGCACAATCAGCCCCAGCATTTT. This translates into CASRLGQHNQPQHF.